This T cell receptor beta chain stems from a study of T cell responses to AZD1222 COVID-19 vaccine. Clones were read by immunoSEQ multiplex PCR, and TCRdb kept only the in-frame ones, dropping some. This repertoire shows approximately 89,000 clones, 88% found once; its top ten account for less than 3%. Germline CDR1 and CDR2: MDHEN and SYDVKM. The V end lost 4 bases, the J end lost 3 bases, and 18 bases lay between the germline ends. CDR3 length: 16 residues. Sequencing used peripheral blood, obtained on day 0 of AZD1222 vaccination. The rearrangement uses TRBV28 and TRBJ1-2, with a weak D call TRBD1 (6 bases). This receptor was obtained from an adult in good health. CDR3: CASSSGATGLHYGYTF. CDR3 sequence (DNA): TGTGCCAGCAGTTCAGGTGCGACAGGACTACACTATGGCTACACCTTC.